In this sample, the clone carrying this T cell receptor (beta chain) turned up many times. Antigen specificity is unknown. The sample is drawn from a study of T cells after yellow fever vaccination. CDR1 is SGHVS and CDR2 is FQNEAQ in the germline V gene. After removal of 1 base from V and 2 bases from J, the junction contained 0 bases not matched to a gene. This CDR3 contains 16 residues. Study-wide results and caveats: Clonotype sharing between CD4 and CD8 compartments was small.

Researchers made TCR cDNA using 5'RACE template switching, and this step added a universal primer site and UMIs. Each CDR3 protein gets one entry after TCRdb re-called the 5' RACE reads with MiXCR. The sample consists of hundreds of thousands of distinct CDR3 sequences, 6.2% of them appearing once. The V gene is TRBV7-8, the J gene TRBJ2-1; 12 bases line up with TRBD1. The sample was PBMCs, taken 5 days after the yellow fever booster vaccination. The clonotype was recovered from a man aged 25 to 40 who received the YFV17D yellow fever vaccine. The CDR3 sequence is CASSLGDRGPYNEQFF. CDR3 DNA: TGTGCCAGCAGCTTAGGGGACAGGGGGCCCTACAATGAGCAGTTCTTC.